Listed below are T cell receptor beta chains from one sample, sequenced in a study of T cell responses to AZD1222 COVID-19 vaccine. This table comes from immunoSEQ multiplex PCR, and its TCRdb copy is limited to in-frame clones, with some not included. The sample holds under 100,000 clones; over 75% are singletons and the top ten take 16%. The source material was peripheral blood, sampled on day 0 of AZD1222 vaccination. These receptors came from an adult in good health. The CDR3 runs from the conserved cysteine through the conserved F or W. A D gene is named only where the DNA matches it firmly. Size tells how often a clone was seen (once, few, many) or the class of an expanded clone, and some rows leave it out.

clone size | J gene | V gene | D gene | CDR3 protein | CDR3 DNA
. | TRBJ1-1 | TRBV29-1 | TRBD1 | CSVGQGYTEAFF | TGCAGCGTTGGACAGGGCTACACTGAAGCTTTCTTT
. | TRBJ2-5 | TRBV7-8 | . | CASSPQGAETQYF | TGTGCCAGCAGCCCTCAGGGAGCAGAGACCCAGTACTTC
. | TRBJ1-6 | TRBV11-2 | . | CASSLDASPKSPLHF | TGTGCCAGCAGCTTGGACGCGTCGCCCAAGTCACCCCTCCACTTT
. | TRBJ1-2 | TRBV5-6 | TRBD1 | CASRDSGTGPFGYTF | TGTGCCAGCAGGGACTCCGGGACAGGACCCTTTGGCTACACCTTC
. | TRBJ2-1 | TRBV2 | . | CASTWERYNEQFF | TGTGCCAGCACGTGGGAAAGGTACAATGAGCAGTTCTTC
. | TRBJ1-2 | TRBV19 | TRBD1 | CASSIGDSYGYTF | TGTGCCAGTAGTATAGGGGACAGCTATGGCTACACCTTC
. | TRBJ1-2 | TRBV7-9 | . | CASSLGHNEYGYTF | TGTGCCAGCAGCTTAGGACATAATGAATATGGCTACACCTTC
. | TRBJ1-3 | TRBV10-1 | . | CASSHSDSGNTIYF | TGCGCCAGCAGCCATTCGGATTCTGGAAACACCATATATTTT
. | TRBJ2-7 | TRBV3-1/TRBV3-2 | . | CASSQGLPYEQYF | TGTGCCAGCAGCCAGGGGCTACCCTACGAGCAGTACTTC
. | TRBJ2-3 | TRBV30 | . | CAWSLKGTDTQYF | TGTGCCTGGAGCCTTAAGGGAACAGATACGCAGTATTTT
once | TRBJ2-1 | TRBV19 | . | CASDVGGAYNEQFF | TGTGCCAGCGATGTGGGGGGCGCGTACAATGAGCAGTTCTTC
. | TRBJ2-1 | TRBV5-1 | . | CASSLEGVGNEQFF | TGCGCCAGCAGCTTGGAAGGGGTTGGCAATGAGCAGTTCTTC
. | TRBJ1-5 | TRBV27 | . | CASSFSSGSNQPQHF | TGTGCCAGCAGTTTCTCCTCGGGGAGCAATCAGCCCCAGCATTTT
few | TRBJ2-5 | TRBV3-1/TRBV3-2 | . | CASSQRFDKGETQYF | TGTGCCAGCAGCCAACGCTTTGACAAGGGAGAGACCCAGTACTTC
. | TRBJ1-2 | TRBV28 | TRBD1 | CASRADRYGYTF | TGTGCCAGCAGGGCGGACAGGTATGGCTACACCTTC
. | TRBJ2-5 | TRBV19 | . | CASRSTEGAWETQYF | TGTGCCAGTAGGTCCACTGAAGGGGCTTGGGAGACCCAGTACTTC
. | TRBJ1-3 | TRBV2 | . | CASTPPTGLGNTIYF | TGTGCCAGTACGCCCCCGACGGGGCTCGGAAACACCATATATTTT
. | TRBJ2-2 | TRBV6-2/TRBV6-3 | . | CASSGRGGNTGELFF | TGTGCCAGCAGTGGCCGAGGGGGGAACACCGGGGAGCTGTTTTTT
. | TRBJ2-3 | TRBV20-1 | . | CSAKHTDTQYF | TGCAGTGCTAAGCACACAGATACGCAGTATTTT
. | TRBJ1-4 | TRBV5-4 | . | CASSLAGNNEKLFF | TGTGCCAGCAGCTTGGCAGGGAACAATGAAAAACTGTTTTTT
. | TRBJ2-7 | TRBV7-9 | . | CASSAGTSYEQYF | TGTGCCAGCAGCGCCGGGACGTCCTACGAGCAGTACTTC
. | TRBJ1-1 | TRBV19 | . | CASSGLGGGTEAFF | TGTGCCAGTAGTGGTTTGGGAGGTGGCACTGAAGCTTTCTTT
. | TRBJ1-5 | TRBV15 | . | CATSRVGQGNQPQHF | TGTGCCACCAGCAGAGTGGGGCAGGGGAATCAGCCCCAGCATTTT
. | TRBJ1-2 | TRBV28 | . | CASSLLGGRGPGYTF | TGTGCCAGCAGTTTATTAGGCGGCAGGGGTCCCGGCTACACCTTC
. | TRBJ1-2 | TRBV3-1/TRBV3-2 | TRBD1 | CASSHQGATYGYTF | TGTGCCAGCAGCCATCAGGGGGCGACATATGGCTACACCTTC
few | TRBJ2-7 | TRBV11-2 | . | CASSLRAGLHEQYF | TGTGCCAGCAGCCTCCGCGCAGGGTTACACGAGCAGTACTTC
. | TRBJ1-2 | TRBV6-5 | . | CASSLAGRYGYGYTF | TGTGCCAGCAGTTTGGCAGGGCGCTACGGGTATGGCTACACCTTC
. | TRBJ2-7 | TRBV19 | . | CASSIRGGYEQYF | TGTGCCAGTAGTATCAGAGGAGGCTACGAGCAGTACTTC
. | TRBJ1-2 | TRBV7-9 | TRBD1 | CASSFGGQGGGYTF | TGTGCCAGCAGCTTTGGGGGACAGGGAGGCGGCTACACCTTC
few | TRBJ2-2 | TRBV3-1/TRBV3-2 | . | CASRRAGLNTGELFF | TGTGCCAGCAGAAGGGCAGGGTTGAACACCGGGGAGCTGTTTTTT
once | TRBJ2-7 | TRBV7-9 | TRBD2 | CASSRTSGSYEQYF | TGTGCCAGCAGTCGGACTAGCGGCTCCTACGAGCAGTACTTC
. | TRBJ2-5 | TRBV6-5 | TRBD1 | CASSPGQGAEETQYF | TGTGCCAGCAGCCCGGGACAGGGGGCCGAAGAGACCCAGTACTTC
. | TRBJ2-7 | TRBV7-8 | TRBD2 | CASSSSRASGRGNEQYF | TGTGCCAGCAGCTCGTCCCGGGCCAGCGGGAGAGGGAACGAGCAGTACTTC
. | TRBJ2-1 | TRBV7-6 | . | CASSLALALDWNEQFF | TGTGCCAGCAGCTTAGCGTTGGCCCTTGATTGGAATGAGCAGTTCTTC
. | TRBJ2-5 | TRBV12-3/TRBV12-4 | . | CASSLDRETQYF | TGTGCCAGCAGTTTAGACCGGGAGACCCAGTACTTC
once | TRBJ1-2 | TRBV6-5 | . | CASSNPSGGLGGYTF | TGTGCCAGCAGTAATCCCTCAGGCGGATTGGGTGGCTACACCTTC
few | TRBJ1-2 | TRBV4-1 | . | CASSQDGGSAAYGYTF | TGCGCCAGCAGCCAAGATGGAGGGTCGGCGGCCTATGGCTACACCTTC
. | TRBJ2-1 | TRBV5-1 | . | CASSLDRVVDEQFF | TGCGCCAGCAGCTTGGACAGGGTGGTGGATGAGCAGTTCTTC
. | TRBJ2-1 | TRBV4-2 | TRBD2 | CASSRGGSRYNEQFF | TGTGCCAGCAGCCGTGGCGGGAGTCGTTACAATGAGCAGTTCTTC
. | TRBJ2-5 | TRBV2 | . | CASKLGGETQYF | TGTGCCAGCAAATTGGGGGGAGAGACCCAGTACTTC
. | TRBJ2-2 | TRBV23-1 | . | CASSQSAGRDTGELFF | TGCGCCAGCAGTCAATCAGCAGGGAGAGACACCGGGGAGCTGTTTTTT
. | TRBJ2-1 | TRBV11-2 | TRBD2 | CASSSPSGFHNEQFF | TGTGCCAGCAGCTCCCCTAGCGGGTTCCACAATGAGCAGTTCTTC
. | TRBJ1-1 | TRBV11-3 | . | CASSLGSYTEAFF | TGTGCCAGCAGCTTAGGGTCATACACTGAAGCTTTCTTT
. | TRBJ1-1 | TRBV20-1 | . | CSATRNTEAFF | TGCAGTGCTACAAGGAACACTGAAGCTTTCTTT
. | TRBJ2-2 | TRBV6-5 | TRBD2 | CASSSGTTVTGELFF | TGTGCCAGCAGTTCCGGGACTACGGTCACCGGGGAGCTGTTTTTT
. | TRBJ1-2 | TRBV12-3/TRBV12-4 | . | CASSFRAGGYTF | TGTGCCAGCAGTTTTAGGGCGGGCGGCTACACCTTC
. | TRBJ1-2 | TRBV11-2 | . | CASSLSGSVYGYTF | TGTGCCAGCAGTCTATCGGGGTCCGTCTATGGCTACACCTTC
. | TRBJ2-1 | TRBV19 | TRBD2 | CASSMTSGGNEQFF | TGTGCCAGTAGTATGACTAGCGGAGGCAATGAGCAGTTCTTC
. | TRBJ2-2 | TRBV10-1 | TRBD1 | CARQPGQGARSDTGELFF | TGCGCCAGGCAACCGGGACAGGGGGCTCGGAGTGACACCGGGGAGCTGTTTTTT
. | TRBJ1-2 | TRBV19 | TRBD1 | CASSTTGGGLGGYTF | TGTGCCAGTAGTACAACAGGGGGCGGCCTTGGTGGCTACACCTTC
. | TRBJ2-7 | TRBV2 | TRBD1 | CASSSSGGLFSYEQYF | TGTGCCAGCAGTTCATCAGGGGGCCTCTTCTCCTACGAGCAGTACTTC
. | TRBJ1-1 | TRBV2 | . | CASQVGEWNTEAFF | TGTGCCAGTCAGGTGGGGGAGTGGAACACTGAAGCTTTCTTT
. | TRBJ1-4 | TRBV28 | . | CASSLVDEKLFF | TGTGCCAGCAGTTTGGTTGATGAAAAACTGTTTTTT
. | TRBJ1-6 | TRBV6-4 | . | CASSGNGNSPLHF | TGTGCCAGCAGTGGGAACGGTAATTCACCCCTCCACTTT
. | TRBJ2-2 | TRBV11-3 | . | CASSLNSHGELFF | TGTGCCAGCAGCCTTAACAGTCACGGGGAGCTGTTTTTT
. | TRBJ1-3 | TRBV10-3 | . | CAISGWGGGNTIYF | TGTGCCATCAGTGGATGGGGGGGTGGAAACACCATATATTTT
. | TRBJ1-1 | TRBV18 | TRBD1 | CASSRGQGYTEAFF | TGTGCCAGCTCGCGTGGACAGGGGTACACTGAAGCTTTCTTT
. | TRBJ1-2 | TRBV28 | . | CASSSPSGTPYGYTF | TGTGCCAGCAGTTCCCCGTCCGGGACACCCTATGGCTACACCTTC
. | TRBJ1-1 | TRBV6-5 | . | CASRGSGDTEAFF | TGTGCCAGCAGGGGGTCGGGGGACACTGAAGCTTTCTTT